This T cell receptor (beta chain) came from a study of cytomegalovirus exposure and HLA in healthy donors. Findings and limits, study-wide: In a later analysis, productive TCRs from donors in an Asian-associated ancestry cluster reportedly carried fewer N-insertions than the cohort mean.

PCR employed 60 Vbeta and 13 Jbeta primers. Profiling relied on immunoSEQ multiplex PCR, and the TCRdb table lists in-frame clones only, not all of them. The table includes a few hundred thousand clones, around 81% detected once. The germline V gene has CDR1 SNHLY and CDR2 FYNNEI. The CDR3 runs to 14 residues. V gave up 2 bases and J gave up 2 bases, with 9 bases separating them. This clone was counted between two and nine times. Its antigen is currently unknown. The sequencing input was PBMCs. The TCR comes from an older woman in good health and CMV-seropositive. This sequence joins TRBV2 and TRBJ1-1; the D is unclear. DNA of the CDR3: TGTGCCAGCAGTGAACTCCCCCCCAACACTGAAGCTTTCTTT. Protein sequence: CASSELPPNTEAFF.